The sample holds a few counts of the clone carrying this T cell receptor (beta chain). Antigen specificity is unknown. This record comes from a study of cytomegalovirus exposure and HLA in healthy donors. Across the study: The same platform as the approximately 730 first-cohort repertoires was used for the 130 or so validation repertoires, a later analysis reported. Findings and caveats of the study: TCR beta chains numbering under 200 were designated cytomegalovirus-associated.

CDR1 is MNHEY and CDR2 is SMNVEV in the germline V gene (reference sequence). Trimming at V came to 5 bases and at J to 4 bases, leaving 9 bases not matched to a gene. The CDR3 length is 15 residues. Assay: immunoSEQ multiplex PCR; the TCRdb copy retains only in-frame clones and omits some. The profile shows 260,000 or so clones, 85% to 90% of them singletons. This TCR was recovered from a man younger than 30 in good health and CMV-seronegative. Sequencing input: PBMCs. J is TRBJ1-2 and V is TRBV27, with TRBD1 identical over 8 bases. The CDR3 sequence is CASSNRTGPAYGYTF. Written as DNA, the CDR3 is TGTGCCAGCAGTAACAGGACAGGGCCGGCCTATGGCTACACCTTC.